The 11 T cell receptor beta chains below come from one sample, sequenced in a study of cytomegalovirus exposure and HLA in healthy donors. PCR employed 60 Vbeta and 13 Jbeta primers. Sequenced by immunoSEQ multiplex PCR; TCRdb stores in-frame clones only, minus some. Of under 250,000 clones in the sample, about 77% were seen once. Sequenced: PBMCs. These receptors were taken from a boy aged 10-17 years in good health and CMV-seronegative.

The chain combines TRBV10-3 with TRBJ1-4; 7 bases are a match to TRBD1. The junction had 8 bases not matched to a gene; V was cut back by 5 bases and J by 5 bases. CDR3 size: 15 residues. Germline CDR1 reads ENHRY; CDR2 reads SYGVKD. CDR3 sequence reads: CAISPGGGGNEKLFF. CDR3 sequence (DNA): TGTGCCATCAGTCCGGGAGGGGGCGGGAATGAAAAACTGTTTTTT.

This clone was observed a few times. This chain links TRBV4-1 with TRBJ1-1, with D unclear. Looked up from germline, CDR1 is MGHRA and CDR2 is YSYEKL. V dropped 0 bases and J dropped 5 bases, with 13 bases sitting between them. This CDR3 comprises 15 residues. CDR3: CASSQERHPGTEAFF. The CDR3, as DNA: TGCGCCAGCAGCCAAGAAAGGCATCCAGGAACTGAAGCTTTCTTT.

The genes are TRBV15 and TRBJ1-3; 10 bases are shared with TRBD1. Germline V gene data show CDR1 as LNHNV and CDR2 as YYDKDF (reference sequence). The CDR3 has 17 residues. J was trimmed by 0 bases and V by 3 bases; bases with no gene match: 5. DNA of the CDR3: TGTGCCACCAGCAGCGGGACAGGGGTCCTCTCTGGAAACACCATATATTTT. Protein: CATSSGTGVLSGNTIYF.

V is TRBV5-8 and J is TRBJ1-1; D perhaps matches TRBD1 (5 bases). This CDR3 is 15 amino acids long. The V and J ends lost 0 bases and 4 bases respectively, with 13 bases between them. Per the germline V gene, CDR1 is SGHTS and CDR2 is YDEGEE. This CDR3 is CASSLVAGPLTEAFF. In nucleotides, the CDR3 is TGTGCCAGCAGCTTGGTGGCAGGGCCCCTCACTGAAGCTTTCTTT.

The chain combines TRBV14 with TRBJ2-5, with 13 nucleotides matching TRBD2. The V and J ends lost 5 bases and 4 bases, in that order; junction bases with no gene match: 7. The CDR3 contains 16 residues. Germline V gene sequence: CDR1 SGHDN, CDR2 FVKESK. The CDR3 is CASSKTSGRAGETQYF. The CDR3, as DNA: TGTGCCAGCAGCAAAACTAGCGGGAGGGCAGGAGAGACCCAGTACTTC.

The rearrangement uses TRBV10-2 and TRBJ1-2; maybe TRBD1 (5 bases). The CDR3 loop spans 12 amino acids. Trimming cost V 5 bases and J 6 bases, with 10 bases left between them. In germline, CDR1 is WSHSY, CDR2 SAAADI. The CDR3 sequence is CASSFLTDGYTF. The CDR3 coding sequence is TGCGCCAGCAGTTTTTTGACAGATGGCTACACCTTC.

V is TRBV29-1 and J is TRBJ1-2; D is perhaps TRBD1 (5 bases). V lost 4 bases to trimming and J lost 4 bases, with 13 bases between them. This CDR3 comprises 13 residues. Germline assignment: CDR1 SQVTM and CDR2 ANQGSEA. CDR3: CSVVAGGGYGYTF. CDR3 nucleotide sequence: TGCAGCGTTGTGGCGGGGGGGGGCTATGGCTACACCTTC.

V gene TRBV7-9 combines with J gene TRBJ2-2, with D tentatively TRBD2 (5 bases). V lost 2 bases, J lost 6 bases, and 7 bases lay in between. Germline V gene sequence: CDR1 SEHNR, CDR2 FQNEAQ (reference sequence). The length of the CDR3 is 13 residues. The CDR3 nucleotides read TGTGCCAGCAGCTTATTGCGGGCCGGGGAGCTGTTTTTT. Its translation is CASSLLRAGELFF.

Here the CDR3 reads CASSLRQGRPYEQYF. The CDR3 DNA reads as TGTGCCAGCAGCTTAAGGCAGGGGAGACCCTACGAGCAGTACTTC. This chain connects TRBV7-2 to TRBJ2-7, with D maybe TRBD1 (6 bases). Trimming pared 2 bases from V and 2 bases from J, leaving 13 bases between. CDR3 length: 15 amino acids. Per the germline V gene, CDR1 is SGHTA and CDR2 is FQGNSA.

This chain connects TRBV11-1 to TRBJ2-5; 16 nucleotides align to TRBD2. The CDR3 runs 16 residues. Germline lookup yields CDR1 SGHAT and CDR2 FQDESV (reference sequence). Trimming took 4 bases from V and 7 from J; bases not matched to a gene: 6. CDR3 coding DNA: TGTGCCAGCAGCTCCGGGACTAGCGGGAGGGTAGGGACCCAGTACTTC. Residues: CASSSGTSGRVGTQYF.

The CDR3, as DNA: TGTGCCAGCAGCGTCGGACAGGTCTGGGGCTACACCTTC. It is translated as CASSVGQVWGYTF. The chain couples TRBV7-9 to TRBJ1-2, with 7 bases matching TRBD1. Germline V lookup: CDR1 SEHNR, CDR2 FQNEAQ (reference sequence). The CDR3 extends over 13 amino acids. V was pared by 5 bases and J by 8 bases, with 8 bases of the junction left unmatched.